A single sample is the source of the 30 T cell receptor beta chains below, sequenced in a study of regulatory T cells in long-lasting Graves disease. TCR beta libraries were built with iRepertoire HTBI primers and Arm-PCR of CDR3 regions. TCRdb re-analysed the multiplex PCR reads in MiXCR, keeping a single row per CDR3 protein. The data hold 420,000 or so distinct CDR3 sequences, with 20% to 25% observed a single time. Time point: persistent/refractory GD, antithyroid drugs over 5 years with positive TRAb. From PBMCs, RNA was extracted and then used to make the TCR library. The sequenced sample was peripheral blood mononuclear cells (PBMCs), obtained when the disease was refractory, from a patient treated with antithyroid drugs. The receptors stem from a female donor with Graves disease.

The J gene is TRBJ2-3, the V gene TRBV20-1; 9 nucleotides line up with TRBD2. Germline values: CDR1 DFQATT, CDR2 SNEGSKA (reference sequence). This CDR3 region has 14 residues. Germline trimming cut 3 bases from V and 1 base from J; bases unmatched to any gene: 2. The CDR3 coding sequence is TGCAGTGCTAGTAGGACTAGCGGCACAGATACGCAGTATTTT. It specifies CSASRTSGTDTQYF.

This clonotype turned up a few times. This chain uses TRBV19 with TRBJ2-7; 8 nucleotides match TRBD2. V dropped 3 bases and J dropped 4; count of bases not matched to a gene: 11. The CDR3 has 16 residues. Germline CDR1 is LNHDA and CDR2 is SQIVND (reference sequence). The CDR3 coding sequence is TGTGCCAGTAGTATGTCCCGGCTAGCGGGTTTGTACGAGCAGTACTTC. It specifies CASSMSRLAGLYEQYF.

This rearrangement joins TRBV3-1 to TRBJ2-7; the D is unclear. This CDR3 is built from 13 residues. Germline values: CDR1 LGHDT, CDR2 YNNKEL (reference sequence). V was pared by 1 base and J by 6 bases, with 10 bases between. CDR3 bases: TGTGCCAGCAGCCAAGTGGCCCTGGGCGAGCAGTACTTC. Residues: CASSQVALGEQYF.

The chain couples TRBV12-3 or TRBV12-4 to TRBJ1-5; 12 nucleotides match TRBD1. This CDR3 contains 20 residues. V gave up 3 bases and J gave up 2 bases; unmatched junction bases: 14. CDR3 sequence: CASSFRGGTGGFRGNQPQHF. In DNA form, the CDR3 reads TGTGCCAGCAGTTTTCGGGGAGGGACAGGGGGCTTTAGGGGCAATCAGCCCCAGCATTTT.

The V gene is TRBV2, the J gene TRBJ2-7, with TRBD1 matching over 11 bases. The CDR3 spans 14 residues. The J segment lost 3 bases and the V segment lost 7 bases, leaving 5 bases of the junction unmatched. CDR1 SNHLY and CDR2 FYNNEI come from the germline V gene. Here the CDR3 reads CASKGTGGSYEQYF. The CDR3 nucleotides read TGTGCCAGCAAGGGGACAGGGGGAAGCTACGAGCAGTACTTC.

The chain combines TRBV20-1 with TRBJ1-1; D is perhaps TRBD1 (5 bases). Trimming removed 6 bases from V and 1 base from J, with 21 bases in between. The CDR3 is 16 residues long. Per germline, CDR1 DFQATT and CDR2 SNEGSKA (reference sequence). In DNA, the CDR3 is TGCAGTGCACCGCCAGGGACGGGACTACAGAACACTGAAGCTTTCTTT. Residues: CSAPPGTGLQNTEAFF.

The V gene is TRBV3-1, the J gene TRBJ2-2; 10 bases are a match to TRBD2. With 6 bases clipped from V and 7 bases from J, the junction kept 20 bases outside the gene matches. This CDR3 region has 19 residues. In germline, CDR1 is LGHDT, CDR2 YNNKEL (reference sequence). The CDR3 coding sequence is TGTGCCAGCAGATGGGCGGGGTCTAGCGGGAGAGCTCGTGGCGGGGAGCTGTTTTTT. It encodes CASRWAGSSGRARGGELFF.

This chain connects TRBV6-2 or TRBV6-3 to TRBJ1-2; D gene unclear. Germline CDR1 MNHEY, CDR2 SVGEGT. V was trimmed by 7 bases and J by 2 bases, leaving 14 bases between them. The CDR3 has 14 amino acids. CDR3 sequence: CASNPRTENYGYTF. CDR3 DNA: TGTGCCAGCAACCCTCGGACGGAGAACTATGGCTACACCTTC.

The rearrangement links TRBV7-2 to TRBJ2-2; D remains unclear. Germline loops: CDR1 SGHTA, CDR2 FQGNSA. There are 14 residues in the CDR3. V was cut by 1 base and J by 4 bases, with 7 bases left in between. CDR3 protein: CASSLELLTGELFF. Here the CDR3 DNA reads TGTGCCAGCAGCTTAGAACTTCTCACCGGGGAGCTGTTTTTT.

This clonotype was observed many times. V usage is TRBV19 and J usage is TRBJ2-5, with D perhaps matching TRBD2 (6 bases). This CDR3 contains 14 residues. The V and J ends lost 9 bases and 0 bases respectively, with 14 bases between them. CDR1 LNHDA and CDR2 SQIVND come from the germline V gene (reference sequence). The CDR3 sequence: CASSIGTDQETQYF. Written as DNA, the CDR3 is TGTGCCAGCAGCATCGGGACTGACCAAGAGACCCAGTACTTC.

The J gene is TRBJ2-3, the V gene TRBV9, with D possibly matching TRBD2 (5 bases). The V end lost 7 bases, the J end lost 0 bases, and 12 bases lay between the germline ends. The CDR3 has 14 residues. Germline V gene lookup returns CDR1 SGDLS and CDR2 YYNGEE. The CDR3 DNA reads TGTGCCAGCGGAGGAGCGAGGAGCACAGATACGCAGTATTTT. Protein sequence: CASGGARSTDTQYF. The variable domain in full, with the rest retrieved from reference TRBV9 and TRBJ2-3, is DSGVTQTPKHLITATGQRVTLRCSPRSGDLSVYWYQQSLDQGLQFLIQYYNGEERAKGNILERFSAQQFPDLHSELNLSSLELGDSALYFCASGGARSTDTQYFGPGTRLTVL.

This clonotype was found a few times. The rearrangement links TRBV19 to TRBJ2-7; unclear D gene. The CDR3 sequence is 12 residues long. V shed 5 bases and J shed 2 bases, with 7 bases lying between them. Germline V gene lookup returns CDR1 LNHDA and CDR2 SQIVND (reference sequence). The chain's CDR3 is CASSATPYEQYF. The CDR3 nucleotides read TGTGCCAGTAGTGCTACTCCCTACGAGCAGTACTTC.

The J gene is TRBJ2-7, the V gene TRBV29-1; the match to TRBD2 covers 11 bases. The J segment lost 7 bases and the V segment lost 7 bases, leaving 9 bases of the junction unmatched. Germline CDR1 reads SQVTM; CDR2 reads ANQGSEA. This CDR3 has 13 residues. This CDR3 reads CSAGTSGSWEQYF. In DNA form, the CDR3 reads TGCAGCGCCGGGACTAGCGGCAGTTGGGAGCAGTACTTC.

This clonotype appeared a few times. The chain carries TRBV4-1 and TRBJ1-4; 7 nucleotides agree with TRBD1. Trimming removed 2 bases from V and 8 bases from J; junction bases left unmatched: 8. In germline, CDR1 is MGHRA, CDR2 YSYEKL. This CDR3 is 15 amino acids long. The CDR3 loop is CASSQIEGAREKLFF. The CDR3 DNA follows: TGCGCCAGCAGCCAAATAGAGGGGGCCCGGGAAAAACTGTTTTTT.

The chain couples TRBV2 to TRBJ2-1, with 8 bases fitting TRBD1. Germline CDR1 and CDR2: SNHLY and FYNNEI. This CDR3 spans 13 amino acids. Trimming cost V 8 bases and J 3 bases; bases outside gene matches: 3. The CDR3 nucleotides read TGTGCCAGCGTACAGGGGGTCTACAATGAGCAGTTCTTC. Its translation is CASVQGVYNEQFF.

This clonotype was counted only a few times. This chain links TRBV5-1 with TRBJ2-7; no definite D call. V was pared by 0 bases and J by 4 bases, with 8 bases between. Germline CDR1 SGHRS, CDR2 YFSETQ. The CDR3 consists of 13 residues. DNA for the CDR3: TGCGCCAGCAGCTTGGGTAGGGTGTACGAGCAGTACTTC. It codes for CASSLGRVYEQYF.

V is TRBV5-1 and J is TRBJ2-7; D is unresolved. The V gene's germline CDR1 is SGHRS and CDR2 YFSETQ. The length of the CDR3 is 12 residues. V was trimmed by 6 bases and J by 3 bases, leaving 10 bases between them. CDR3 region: CASTPDIYEQYF. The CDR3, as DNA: TGCGCCAGCACACCAGATATCTACGAGCAGTACTTC.

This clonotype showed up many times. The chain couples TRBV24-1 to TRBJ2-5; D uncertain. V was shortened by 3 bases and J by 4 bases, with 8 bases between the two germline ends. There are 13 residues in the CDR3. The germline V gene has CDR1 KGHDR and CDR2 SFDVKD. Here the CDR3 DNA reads TGTGCCACCAGTGATGTTTGGGGAGAGACCCAGTACTTC. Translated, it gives CATSDVWGETQYF.

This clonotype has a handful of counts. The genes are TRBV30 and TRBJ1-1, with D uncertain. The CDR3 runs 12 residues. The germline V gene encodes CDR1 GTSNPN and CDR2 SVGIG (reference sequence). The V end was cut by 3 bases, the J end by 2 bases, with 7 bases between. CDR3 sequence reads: CAWSGDNTEAFF. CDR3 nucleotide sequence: TGTGCCTGGAGCGGGGATAACACTGAAGCTTTCTTT.

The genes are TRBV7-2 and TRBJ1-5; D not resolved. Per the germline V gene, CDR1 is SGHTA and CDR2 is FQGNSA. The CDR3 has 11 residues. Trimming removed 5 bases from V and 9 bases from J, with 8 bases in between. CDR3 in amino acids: CASSDGLPQHF. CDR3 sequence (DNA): TGTGCCAGCAGCGACGGACTGCCCCAGCATTTT.

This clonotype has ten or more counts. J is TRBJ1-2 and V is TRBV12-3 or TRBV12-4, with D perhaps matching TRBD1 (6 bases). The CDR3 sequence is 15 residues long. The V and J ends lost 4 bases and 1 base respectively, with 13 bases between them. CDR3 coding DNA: TGTGCCAGCAGTTCCTCCACAGGGAATAACTATGGCTACACCTTC. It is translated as CASSSSTGNNYGYTF.

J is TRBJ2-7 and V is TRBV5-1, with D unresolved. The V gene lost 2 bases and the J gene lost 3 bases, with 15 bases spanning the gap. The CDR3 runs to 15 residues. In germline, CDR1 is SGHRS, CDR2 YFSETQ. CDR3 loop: CASSFQADAVYEQYF. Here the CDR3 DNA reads TGCGCCAGCAGCTTCCAGGCGGACGCGGTCTACGAGCAGTACTTC. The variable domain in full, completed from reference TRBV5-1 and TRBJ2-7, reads KAGVTQTPRYLIKTRGQQVTLSCSPISGHRSVSWYQQTPGQGLQFLFEYFSETQRNKGNFPGRFSGRQFSNSRSEMNVSTLELGDSALYLCASSFQADAVYEQYFGPGTRLTVT.

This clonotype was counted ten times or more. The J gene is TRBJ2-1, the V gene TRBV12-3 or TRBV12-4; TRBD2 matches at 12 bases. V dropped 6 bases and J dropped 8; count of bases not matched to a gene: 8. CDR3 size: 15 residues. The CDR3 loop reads CASSPGLAGPHEQFF. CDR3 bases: TGTGCCAGCAGCCCCGGACTAGCGGGGCCACATGAGCAGTTCTTC.

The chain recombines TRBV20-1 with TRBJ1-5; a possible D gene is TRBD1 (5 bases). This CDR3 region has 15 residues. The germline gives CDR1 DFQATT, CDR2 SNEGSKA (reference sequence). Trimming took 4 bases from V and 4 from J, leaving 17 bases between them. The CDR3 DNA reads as TGCAGTGCTATTATACAGGAGCGATGGAATCAGCCCCAGCATTTT. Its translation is CSAIIQERWNQPQHF.

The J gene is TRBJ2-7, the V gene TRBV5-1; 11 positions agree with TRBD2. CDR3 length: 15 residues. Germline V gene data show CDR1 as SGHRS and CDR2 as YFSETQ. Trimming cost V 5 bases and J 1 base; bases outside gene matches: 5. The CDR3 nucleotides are TGCGCCAGCAGGAACGGGACTAGCGGATCCTACGAGCAGTACTTC. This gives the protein CASRNGTSGSYEQYF. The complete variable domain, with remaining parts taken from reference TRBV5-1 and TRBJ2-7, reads KAGVTQTPRYLIKTRGQQVTLSCSPISGHRSVSWYQQTPGQGLQFLFEYFSETQRNKGNFPGRFSGRQFSNSRSEMNVSTLELGDSALYLCASRNGTSGSYEQYFGPGTRLTVT.

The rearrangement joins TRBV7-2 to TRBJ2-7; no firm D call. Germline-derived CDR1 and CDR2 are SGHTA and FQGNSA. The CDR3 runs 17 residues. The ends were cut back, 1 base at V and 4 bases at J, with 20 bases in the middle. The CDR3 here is CASSLESYSSFGYEQYF. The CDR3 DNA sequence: TGTGCCAGCAGCTTAGAAAGTTATTCTTCATTTGGGTACGAGCAGTACTTC.

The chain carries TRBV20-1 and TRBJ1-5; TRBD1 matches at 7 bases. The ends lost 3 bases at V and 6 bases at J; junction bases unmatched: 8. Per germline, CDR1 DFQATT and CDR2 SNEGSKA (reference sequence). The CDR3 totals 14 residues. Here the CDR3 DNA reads TGCAGTGCTAGGGTTAGGGGGCAGGTTCAGCCCCAGCATTTT. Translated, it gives CSARVRGQVQPQHF.

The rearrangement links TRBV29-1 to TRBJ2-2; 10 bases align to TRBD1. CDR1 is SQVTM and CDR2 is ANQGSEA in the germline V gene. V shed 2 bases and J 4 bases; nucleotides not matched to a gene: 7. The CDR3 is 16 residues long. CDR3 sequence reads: CSVEFRDRGATGELFF. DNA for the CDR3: TGCAGCGTTGAATTCCGGGACAGGGGCGCCACCGGGGAGCTGTTTTTT.

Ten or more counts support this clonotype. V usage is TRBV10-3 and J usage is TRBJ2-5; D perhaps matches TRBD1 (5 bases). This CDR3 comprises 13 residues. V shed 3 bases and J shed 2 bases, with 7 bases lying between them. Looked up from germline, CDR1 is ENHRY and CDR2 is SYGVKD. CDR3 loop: CAISDRVQETQYF. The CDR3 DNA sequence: TGTGCCATCAGTGACAGGGTGCAAGAGACCCAGTACTTC.

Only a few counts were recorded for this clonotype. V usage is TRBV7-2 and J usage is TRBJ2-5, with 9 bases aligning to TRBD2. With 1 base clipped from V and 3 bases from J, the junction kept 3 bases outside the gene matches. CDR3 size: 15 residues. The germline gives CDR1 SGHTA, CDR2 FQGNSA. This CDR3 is CASSLGGTSKETQYF. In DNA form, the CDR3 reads TGTGCCAGCAGCTTAGGTGGGACTAGCAAAGAGACCCAGTACTTC.